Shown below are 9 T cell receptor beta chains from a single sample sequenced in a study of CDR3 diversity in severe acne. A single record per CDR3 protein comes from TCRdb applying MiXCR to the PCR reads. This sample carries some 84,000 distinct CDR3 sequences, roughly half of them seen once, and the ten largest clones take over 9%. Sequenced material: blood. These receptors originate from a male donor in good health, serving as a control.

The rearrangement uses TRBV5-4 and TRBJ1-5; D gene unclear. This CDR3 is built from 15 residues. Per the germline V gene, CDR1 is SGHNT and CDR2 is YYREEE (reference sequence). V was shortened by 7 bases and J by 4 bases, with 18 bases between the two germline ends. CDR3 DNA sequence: TGTGCCAGCGCCCAAGTGTCGTCCGAGAATCAGCCCCAGCATTTT. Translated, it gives CASAQVSSENQPQHF.

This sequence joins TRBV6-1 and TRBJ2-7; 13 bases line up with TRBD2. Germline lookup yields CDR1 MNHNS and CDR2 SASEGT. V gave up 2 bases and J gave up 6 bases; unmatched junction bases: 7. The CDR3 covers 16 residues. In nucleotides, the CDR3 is TGTGCCAGCAGTGAACCGGGACTAGCGGGAACAGTCGAGCAGTACTTC. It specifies CASSEPGLAGTVEQYF.

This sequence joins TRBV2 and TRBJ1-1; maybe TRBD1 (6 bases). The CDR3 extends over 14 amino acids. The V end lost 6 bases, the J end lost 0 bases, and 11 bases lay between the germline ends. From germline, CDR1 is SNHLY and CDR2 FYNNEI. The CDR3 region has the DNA TGTGCCAGCAGGCAGGGGCTTGTGAACACTGAAGCTTTCTTT. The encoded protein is CASRQGLVNTEAFF.

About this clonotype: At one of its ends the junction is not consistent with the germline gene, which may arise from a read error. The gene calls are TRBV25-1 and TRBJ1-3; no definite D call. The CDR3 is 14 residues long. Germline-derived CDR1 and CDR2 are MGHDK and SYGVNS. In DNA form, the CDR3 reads TGTGCCAGCAGTTTGAGGAGCTCTGGAAACACCATGTATTTT. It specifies CASSLRSSGNTMYF.

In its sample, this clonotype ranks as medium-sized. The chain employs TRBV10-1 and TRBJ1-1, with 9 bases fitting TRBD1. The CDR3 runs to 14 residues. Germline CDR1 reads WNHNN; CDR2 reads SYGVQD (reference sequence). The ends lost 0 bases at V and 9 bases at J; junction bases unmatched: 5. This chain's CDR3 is CASSESGTGLKAFF. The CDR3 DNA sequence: TGCGCCAGCAGTGAGTCAGGGACAGGGCTTAAAGCTTTCTTT.

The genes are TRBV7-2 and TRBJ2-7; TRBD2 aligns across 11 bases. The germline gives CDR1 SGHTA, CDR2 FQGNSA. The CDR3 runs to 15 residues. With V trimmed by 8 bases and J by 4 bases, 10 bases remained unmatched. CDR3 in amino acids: CASGQLAGASYEQYF. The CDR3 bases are TGTGCCAGCGGCCAACTAGCGGGGGCCAGTTACGAGCAGTACTTC.

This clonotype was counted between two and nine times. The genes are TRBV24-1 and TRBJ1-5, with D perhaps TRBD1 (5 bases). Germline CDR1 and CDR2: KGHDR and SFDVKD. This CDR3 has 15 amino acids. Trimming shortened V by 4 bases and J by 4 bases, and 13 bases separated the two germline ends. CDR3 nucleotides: TGTGCCACCAGTGAGGGGCCAGTCCTAAATCAGCCCCAGCATTTT. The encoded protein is CATSEGPVLNQPQHF.

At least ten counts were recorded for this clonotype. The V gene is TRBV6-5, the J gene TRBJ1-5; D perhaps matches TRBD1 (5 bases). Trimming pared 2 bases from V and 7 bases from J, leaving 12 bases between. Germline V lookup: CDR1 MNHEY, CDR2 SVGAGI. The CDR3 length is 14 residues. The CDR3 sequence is CASSYGRRDQPQHF. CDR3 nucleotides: TGTGCCAGCAGTTACGGACGTAGGGACCAGCCCCAGCATTTT.

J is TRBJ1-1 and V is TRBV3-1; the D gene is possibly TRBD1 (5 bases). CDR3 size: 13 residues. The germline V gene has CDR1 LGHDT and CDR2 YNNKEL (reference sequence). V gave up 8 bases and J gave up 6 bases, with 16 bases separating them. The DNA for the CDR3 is TGTGCCAGCGGTGGAAGGGGAAGGGCTGAAGCTTTCTTT. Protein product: CASGGRGRAEAFF. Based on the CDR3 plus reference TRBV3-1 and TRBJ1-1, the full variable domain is DTAVSQTPKYLVTQMGNDKSIKCEQNLGHDTMYWYKQDSKKFLKIMFSYNNKELIINETVPNRFSPKSPDKAHLNLHINSLELGDSAVYFCASGGRGRAEAFFGQGTRLTVV.